Listed below are T cell receptor beta chains from one sample, sequenced in a study of identical twins. TCRdb processed the 5' RACE reads anew with MiXCR; each CDR3 protein has one entry. This sample carries some 100,000 distinct CDR3 sequences, 4.5% to 6.5% of them seen once, and the ten largest clones take about 12%. The sample was memory T cells sorted from blood. The receptors were sampled from a woman aged 50 to 60 in good health. CDR3s include the opening cysteine and the closing phenylalanine or tryptophan. A D gene is named only where the DNA matches it firmly. Size values are once, few and many counts, or a class for expanded clones, and some rows have none.

CDR3 length | J gene | clone size | V gene | D gene | CDR3 protein | CDR3 DNA
12 | TRBJ2-1 | many | TRBV12-5 | - | CASGSRSGFEFF | TGTGCTAGTGGTTCCAGATCAGGGTTCGAGTTCTTC
13 | TRBJ1-1 | few | TRBV18 | - | CASSTSRYTEAFF | TGTGCCAGCTCCACCTCGCGGTACACTGAAGCTTTCTTT
15 | TRBJ2-1 | many | TRBV5-1 | - | CASSSNGRSYNEQFF | TGCGCCAGCAGCTCGAACGGGAGATCCTACAATGAGCAGTTCTTC
14 | TRBJ1-1 | many | TRBV5-1 | - | CASSLIGGNAEAFF | TGCGCCAGCAGCTTGATAGGGGGTAACGCTGAAGCTTTCTTT
13 | TRBJ2-2 | many | TRBV5-1 | - | CASDPDGTGELFF | TGCGCCAGCGACCCCGACGGGACCGGGGAGCTGTTTTTT
14 | TRBJ2-3 | many | TRBV27 | TRBD2 | CASSPSGSGNTQYF | TGTGCCAGCAGTCCAAGCGGGAGTGGGAATACGCAGTATTTT
14 | TRBJ1-5 | many | TRBV2 | - | CASTPWAADQPQHF | TGTGCCAGCACCCCGTGGGCGGCCGATCAGCCCCAGCATTTT
15 | TRBJ2-1 | many | TRBV5-6 | - | CASSLWRLRNNEQFF | TGTGCCAGCAGCTTGTGGCGTCTCCGAAACAATGAGCAGTTCTTC
13 | TRBJ2-5 | - | TRBV6-5 | - | CASNIPGSRTQYF | TGTGCCAGCAATATCCCGGGAAGTCGGACCCAGTACTTC
19 | TRBJ2-3 | many | TRBV3-1 | TRBD2 | CASSRLGAGGPEDTDTQYF | TGTGCCAGCAGCCGACTAGGAGCGGGAGGGCCAGAAGACACAGATACGCAGTATTTT
18 | TRBJ1-1 | many | TRBV15 | TRBD1 | CATSRDGTGSGVNTEAFF | TGTGCCACCAGCAGAGACGGGACAGGGTCTGGAGTGAACACTGAAGCTTTCTTT
15 | TRBJ2-7 | many | TRBV5-1 | TRBD1 | CASRVSQGAAYEQYF | TGCGCCAGCAGAGTCTCACAGGGGGCCGCCTACGAGCAGTACTTC
13 | TRBJ1-5 | few | TRBV7-6 | - | CASSPVHDQPQHF | TGTGCCAGCAGCCCCGTCCATGATCAGCCCCAGCATTTT
13 | TRBJ1-1 | - | TRBV12-3/TRBV12-4 | TRBD1 | CASRRQGYTEAFF | TGTGCCAGCAGGAGACAGGGGTACACTGAAGCTTTCTTT
16 | TRBJ2-5 | many | TRBV5-1 | TRBD1 | CASSLAGQGAQETQYF | TGCGCCAGCAGCTTGGCGGGACAGGGGGCACAAGAGACCCAGTACTTC
14 | TRBJ2-1 | - | TRBV12-3/TRBV12-4 | - | CASRQRSSYNEQFF | TGTGCCTCGCGTCAGCGGAGCTCCTACAATGAGCAGTTCTTC
15 | TRBJ2-3 | many | TRBV20-1 | TRBD2 | CSARDGTSGPDTQYF | TGCAGTGCTAGAGATGGGACTAGCGGGCCTGATACGCAGTATTTT
14 | TRBJ2-3 | many | TRBV7-9 | TRBD2 | CASSLAGGRDTQYF | TGTGCCAGCAGCTTAGCGGGAGGGCGCGATACGCAGTATTTT
13 | TRBJ1-1 | many | TRBV15 | - | CATSREISTEAFF | TGTGCCACCAGCAGAGAGATTAGCACTGAAGCTTTCTTT